Included here is one TCR beta chain sequence, with context. Looked up from germline, CDR1 is MGHRA and CDR2 is YSYEKL. This CDR3 contains 17 residues. V was clipped by 1 base and J by 7 bases, with 20 bases between them. Assay: immunoSEQ multiplex PCR; the TCRdb copy retains only in-frame clones and omits some. The table has more than 350,000 clones, 70% to 90% seen once. The sample originates from a study of blood T cell repertoires in COVID-19. Study summary: Italy, Spain and the United States were the sources of the convalescent and acute COVID-19 samples. PBMCs, B-cell-depleted T cells, or T cells were the source of the cDNA or gDNA that made up the material.

Exposed study participants had met a COVID-19 case within 2 weeks before entry. The rearrangement joins TRBV4-1 to TRBJ1-5, with a possible D match to TRBD1 (5 bases). This TCR came from a woman aged 18-30 years who had been exposed to COVID-19. Sequenced material: PBMCs or T cells enriched from blood (not recorded which). Here the CDR3 DNA reads TGCGCCAGCAGCCAAGTATTGATTATCGGACACCCACAGCCCCAGCATTTT. Its protein is CASSQVLIIGHPQPQHF.